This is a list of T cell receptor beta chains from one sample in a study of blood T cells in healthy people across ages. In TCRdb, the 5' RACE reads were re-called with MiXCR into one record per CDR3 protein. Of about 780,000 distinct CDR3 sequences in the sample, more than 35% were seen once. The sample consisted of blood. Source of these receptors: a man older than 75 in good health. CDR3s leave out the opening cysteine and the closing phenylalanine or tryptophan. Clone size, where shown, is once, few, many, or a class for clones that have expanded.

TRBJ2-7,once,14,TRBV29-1,SVDTGTSGASNEQY
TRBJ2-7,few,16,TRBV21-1,ASSKYRPRQGASYEQY
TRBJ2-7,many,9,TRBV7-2,ASSPHYEQY
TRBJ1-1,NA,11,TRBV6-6,ASRHTGPTEAF
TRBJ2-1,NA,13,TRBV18,ASSPGLAGFFEQF
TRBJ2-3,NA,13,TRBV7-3,ASRQREGGTGTQY
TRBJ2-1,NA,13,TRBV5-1,ASSLIRGPYNEQF
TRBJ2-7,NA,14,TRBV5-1,ASSRTGQTGTYKQY
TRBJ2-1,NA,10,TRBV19,ASSMGVSGQF
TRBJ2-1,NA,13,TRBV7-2,ASSLVPSGTYEQF
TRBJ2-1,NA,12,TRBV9,ASSVGISYNEQF
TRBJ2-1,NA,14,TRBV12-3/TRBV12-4,ASSSPRRSSYNEQF
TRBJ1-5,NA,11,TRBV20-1,SAGTGVNQPQH
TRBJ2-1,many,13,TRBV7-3,ASSPNGGGYNEQF
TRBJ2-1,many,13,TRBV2,ASGSSNGGSNEQF
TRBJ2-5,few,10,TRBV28,ASRAGHETQY
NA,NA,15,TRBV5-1,ASSLAGGKSSYNEQY
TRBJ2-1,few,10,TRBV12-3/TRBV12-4,ASSRLGPEQF
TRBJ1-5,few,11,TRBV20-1,SARVGGNQPQH
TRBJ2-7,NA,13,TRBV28,ASSFNVAGVDEQY
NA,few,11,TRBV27,ASSFRDRETQY
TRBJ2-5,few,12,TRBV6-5,ASSYSGSQETQY
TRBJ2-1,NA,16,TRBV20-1,SAMVGLAGGMGYNEQF
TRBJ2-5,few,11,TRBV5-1,ASSSQGPHEQY
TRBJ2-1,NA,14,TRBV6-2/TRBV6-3,ASSSLAGLDTNEQF
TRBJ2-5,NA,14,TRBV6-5,ASSYSIEETGLDQY
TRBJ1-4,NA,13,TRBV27,ASSLSHAVSEKLF
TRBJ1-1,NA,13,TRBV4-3,ASSHATGVNTEAF
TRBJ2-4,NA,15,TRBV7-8,ASSVNDRGLAKNIQY
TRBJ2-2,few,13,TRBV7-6,ASSLETLNTGELF
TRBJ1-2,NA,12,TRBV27,ASSPQHQDYGYT
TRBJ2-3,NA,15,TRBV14,ASSRGLAGGPADTQY
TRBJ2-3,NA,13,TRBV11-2,ASSLARGRPDTQY
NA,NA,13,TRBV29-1,SVARGGREYNEQY